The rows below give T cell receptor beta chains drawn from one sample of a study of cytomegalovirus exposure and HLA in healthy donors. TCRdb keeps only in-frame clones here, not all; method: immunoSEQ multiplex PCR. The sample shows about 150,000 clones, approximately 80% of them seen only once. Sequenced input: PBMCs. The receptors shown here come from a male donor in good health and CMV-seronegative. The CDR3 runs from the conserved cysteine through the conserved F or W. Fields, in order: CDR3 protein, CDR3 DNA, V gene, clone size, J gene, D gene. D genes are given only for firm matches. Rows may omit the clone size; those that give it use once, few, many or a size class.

CASSRQGRSYEQYF TGTGCCAGCAGTCGACAGGGCCGGTCGTACGAGCAGTACTTC TRBV27 - TRBJ2-7 TRBD1
CASSLWDRGSPLSNQPQHF TGTGCCAGTAGTCTTTGGGATAGGGGGAGCCCACTTAGCAATCAGCCCCAGCATTTT TRBV19 once TRBJ1-5 -
CASSSQGSEQYF TGTGCCAGCAGTTCACAGGGGAGCGAGCAGTACTTC TRBV11-1 - TRBJ2-7 TRBD1
CASSFHDPGQAYEQYF TGCGCCAGCAGTTTCCACGACCCCGGACAGGCTTACGAGCAGTACTTC TRBV5-1 - TRBJ2-7 TRBD1
CASSFDRGYYEQYF TGTGCCAGCAGTTTTGACAGGGGTTACTACGAGCAGTACTTC TRBV28 - TRBJ2-7 TRBD1
CSVVVGRRETQYF TGCAGCGTTGTAGTGGGTCGGAGGGAGACCCAGTACTTC TRBV29-1 - TRBJ2-5 -
CASSLLAGATDTQYF TGTGCCAGCAGCTTGCTAGCGGGGGCAACAGATACGCAGTATTTT TRBV5-4 - TRBJ2-3 TRBD2
CATSPRGGLNTGELFF TGTGCCACCAGCCCGCGGGGCGGTTTGAACACCGGGGAGCTGTTTTTT TRBV15 - TRBJ2-2 -
CASRGDSLRGNEQFF TGTGCCAGCAGGGGGGACAGTTTACGGGGGAATGAGCAGTTCTTC TRBV2 once TRBJ2-1 -
CASSQSLAETEAFF TGTGCCAGCAGCCAATCCCTGGCAGAAACTGAAGCTTTCTTT TRBV16 - TRBJ1-1 -
CASSFREAQHF TGTGCCAGCAGTTTCAGGGAGGCCCAGCATTTT TRBV28 - TRBJ1-5 -
CASSLGGQGGRRPQHF TGTGCCAGCAGCTTAGGGGGACAGGGGGGAAGGCGGCCCCAGCATTTT TRBV7-2 - TRBJ1-5 TRBD1
CSVDPWEPNTEAFF TGCAGCGTTGATCCCTGGGAGCCGAACACTGAAGCTTTCTTT TRBV29-1 - TRBJ1-1 -
CASSLRWGGYTDTQYF TGCGCCAGCAGCTTGAGATGGGGGGGATACACAGATACGCAGTATTTT TRBV5-1 - TRBJ2-3 TRBD2
CASTTQGAGTEAFF TGTGCCAGTACTACGCAGGGGGCAGGGACTGAAGCTTTCTTT TRBV19 - TRBJ1-1 TRBD1
CASTGTRTVYNEQFF TGTGCCAGCACTGGAACGCGGACAGTCTACAATGAGCAGTTCTTC TRBV6-1 once TRBJ2-1 -
CASYVGGVGNQPQHF TGTGCCAGCTACGTCGGGGGAGTGGGCAATCAGCCCCAGCATTTT TRBV19 few TRBJ1-5 -